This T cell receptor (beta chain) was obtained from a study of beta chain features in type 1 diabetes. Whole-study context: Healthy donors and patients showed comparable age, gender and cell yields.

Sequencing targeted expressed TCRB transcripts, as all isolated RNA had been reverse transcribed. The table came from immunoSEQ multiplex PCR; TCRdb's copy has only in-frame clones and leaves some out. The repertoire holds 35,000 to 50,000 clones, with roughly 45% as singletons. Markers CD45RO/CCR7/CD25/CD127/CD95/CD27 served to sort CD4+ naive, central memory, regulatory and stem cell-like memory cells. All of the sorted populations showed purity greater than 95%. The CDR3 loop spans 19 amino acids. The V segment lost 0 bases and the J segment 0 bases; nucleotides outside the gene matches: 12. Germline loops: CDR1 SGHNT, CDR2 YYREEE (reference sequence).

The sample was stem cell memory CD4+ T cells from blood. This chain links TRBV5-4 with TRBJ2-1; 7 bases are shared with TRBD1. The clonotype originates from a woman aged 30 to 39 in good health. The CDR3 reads CASSLVPGGSASSYNEQFF. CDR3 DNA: TGTGCCAGCAGCTTGGTTCCAGGGGGTAGCGCGAGCTCCTACAATGAGCAGTTCTTC.